This entry lists 24 T cell receptor beta chains sequenced from one sample in a study of T cells in Graves' hyperthyroidism and ophthalmopathy. TCR beta CDR3 region amplification was performed from RNA transcripts. Initially, a first-round RT-PCR of the TCR CDR3 employed the HTBI primer set. TCRdb passed the multiplex PCR reads through MiXCR, listing each CDR3 protein once. The table shows approximately 420,000 distinct CDR3 sequences, with roughly 15% occurring only once. Input material: blood. The receptor set was obtained from a woman aged 18 to 35 with Graves' hyperthyroidism.

The J gene is TRBJ1-1, the V gene TRBV7-9; a possible D gene is TRBD1 (5 bases). Looked up from germline, CDR1 is SEHNR and CDR2 is FQNEAQ (reference sequence). There are 16 residues in the CDR3. Trimming stripped 1 base from V and 1 base from J, with 13 bases between. CDR3 protein: CASSLEAGRGNTEAFF. In nucleotides, the CDR3 is TGTGCCAGCAGCTTAGAAGCAGGGCGTGGGAACACTGAAGCTTTCTTT.

CDR3 DNA sequence: TGTGCCAGCAATTTTCTAGCGGGGAGCACAGATACGCAGTATTTT. Translating it yields CASNFLAGSTDTQYF. V usage is TRBV6-5 and J usage is TRBJ2-3; 9 nucleotides match TRBD2. The CDR3 totals 15 residues. Germline-derived CDR1 and CDR2 are MNHEY and SVGAGI. V lost 7 bases, J lost 0 bases, and 5 bases stayed unmatched.

This clonotype was detected many times. The J gene is TRBJ2-7, the V gene TRBV7-2; 11 nucleotides agree with TRBD2. The junction had 3 bases not matched to a gene; V was cut back by 2 bases and J by 0 bases. Germline V gives CDR1 SGHTA, CDR2 FQGNSA. The CDR3 contains 16 residues. Here the CDR3 reads CASSLQGLAGSYEQYF. The CDR3 DNA follows: TGTGCCAGCAGCTTACAAGGACTAGCGGGCTCCTACGAGCAGTACTTC.

On this clonotype: A much larger clonotype is one base distant, so this may be a read error. This chain uses TRBV6-9 with TRBJ2-1, with 10 bases lining up with TRBD2. The CDR3 extends over 15 amino acids. Germline trimming cut 4 bases from V and 8 bases from J; bases unmatched to any gene: 8. Germline CDR1 is MNHGY and CDR2 is SVAAGI. CDR3 DNA sequence: TGTGCCAGCAGTTTGTCTAGCGGGAGTGTCGATGAGCAGTTCTTC. Translated, it gives CASSLSSGSVDEQFF.

This clonotype was seen at least ten times. The chain is built from TRBV28 and TRBJ1-3, with 7 bases that match TRBD1. The germline CDR1 and CDR2 sequences are MDHEN and SYDVKM. CDR3 length: 16 amino acids. V shed 7 bases and J 4 bases; nucleotides not matched to a gene: 13. CDR3 DNA: TGTGCCAGCATCCCCGGCGACAGGGTTCACGGAAACACCATATATTTT. Its protein is CASIPGDRVHGNTIYF.

The chain couples TRBV3-1 to TRBJ1-2, with D possibly being TRBD1 (5 bases). This CDR3 has 15 residues. Germline V gene lookup returns CDR1 LGHDT and CDR2 YNNKEL (reference sequence). V lost 5 bases and J lost 8, with 21 bases in between. The CDR3 DNA is TGTGCCAGCAGCGCTTATGGGGCCGGACTAGGCGGCTACACCTTC. This translates into CASSAYGAGLGGYTF.

This clonotype was recorded at least ten times. The chain has TRBV4-3 and TRBJ1-2; 7 bases align to TRBD1. There are 13 residues in the CDR3. Germline V gene data show CDR1 as LGHNA and CDR2 as YSLEER. V was clipped by 3 bases and J by 8 bases; unmatched bases: 6. As DNA, the CDR3 is TGCGCCAGCAGCCATACGACAGGGCCCGGCTACACCTTC. It codes for CASSHTTGPGYTF.

This clonotype was picked up many times. The chain employs TRBV11-2 and TRBJ2-3; TRBD2 aligns across 10 bases. Germline CDR1 and CDR2: SGHAT and FQNNGV. The CDR3 has 16 amino acids. The J segment lost 4 bases and the V segment lost 5 bases, leaving 9 bases of the junction unmatched. CDR3: CASSPLLAGEADTQYF. The CDR3 DNA follows: TGTGCCAGCAGCCCCCTGCTAGCGGGAGAGGCAGATACGCAGTATTTT.

This clonotype showed up many times. The chain combines TRBV12-3 or TRBV12-4 with TRBJ2-3; no clear D gene. The CDR3 loop spans 14 amino acids. Trimming removed 3 bases at V and 0 bases at J, with 7 bases between. CDR3 DNA sequence: TGTGCCAGCAGTTTTGTCGGGAGCACAGATACGCAGTATTTT. Translating gives CASSFVGSTDTQYF.

This clonotype has a handful of counts. This may stem from a read error, because a much larger clone lies one nucleotide away. The rearrangement links TRBV5-6 to TRBJ2-7, with 8 bases lining up with TRBD1. Germline CDR1 SGHDT, CDR2 YYEEEE. V shed 2 bases, J shed 0 bases, and the junction held 1 base outside the gene matches. The CDR3 spans 14 residues. Written as DNA, the CDR3 is TGTGCCAGCAGCTTCGGACAGGGCTCCTACGAGCAGTACTTC. Amino acids: CASSFGQGSYEQYF. Filled out from reference TRBV5-6 and TRBJ2-7, the complete variable domain reads DAGVTQSPTHLIKTRGQQVTLRCSPKSGHDTVSWYQQALGQGPQFIFQYYEEEERQRGNFPDRFSGHQFPNYSSELNVNALLLGDSALYLCASSFGQGSYEQYFGPGTRLTVT.

This chain connects TRBV5-8 to TRBJ2-1; D call uncertain. This CDR3 has 17 amino acids. Germline assignment: CDR1 SGHTS and CDR2 YDEGEE. Between the trimmed V and J ends, which lost 1 base and 7 bases, there was a span of 21 bases. The CDR3 DNA reads as TGTGCCAGCAGCTTGCCGACCCCAATCGGACGATGGAATGAGCAGTTCTTC. It yields the protein CASSLPTPIGRWNEQFF.

The chain carries TRBV10-3 and TRBJ2-7; D remains unclear. V was cut by 8 bases and J by 2 bases, with 13 bases left in between. Germline loops: CDR1 ENHRY, CDR2 SYGVKD. CDR3 length: 13 amino acids. In DNA form, the CDR3 reads TGTGCCATCTCAAAAAGCCGTACCTACGAGCAGTACTTC. This sequence encodes CAISKSRTYEQYF.

This clonotype was recorded many times. The chain is built from TRBV11-2 and TRBJ2-7, with D unclear. Per the germline V gene, CDR1 is SGHAT and CDR2 is FQNNGV. The CDR3 is made up of 14 amino acids. Trimming removed 5 bases at V and 1 base at J, with 12 bases between. The DNA of the CDR3 is TGTGCCAGCAGCCCTTCGACAAGATCCTACGAGCAGTACTTC. Translation: CASSPSTRSYEQYF. Filled out from reference TRBV11-2 and TRBJ2-7, the complete variable domain reads EAGVAQSPRYKIIEKRQSVAFWCNPISGHATLYWYQQILGQGPKLLIQFQNNGVVDDSQLPKDRFSAERLKGVDSTLKIQPAKLEDSAVYLCASSPSTRSYEQYFGPGTRLTVT.

The chain combines TRBV5-1 with TRBJ2-1; 9 positions match TRBD2. Germline assignment: CDR1 SGHRS and CDR2 YFSETQ. Unmatched junction bases numbered 9, after V lost 2 bases and J lost 6 bases. This CDR3 has 16 residues. The CDR3 sequence is CASSFRPSGTINEQFF. In nucleotides, the CDR3 is TGCGCCAGCAGCTTCAGGCCTAGCGGGACCATCAATGAGCAGTTCTTC.

This clonotype was observed a handful of times. The V and J genes are TRBV19 and TRBJ1-2; D is ambiguous. The germline V and J ends were trimmed by 3 bases and 4 bases, with 12 bases remaining between them. This CDR3 is built from 14 residues. Germline CDR1 and CDR2: LNHDA and SQIVND (reference sequence). CDR3 in DNA: TGTGCCAGTAGTATCTCGGTTAATTCCTATGGCTACACCTTC. It is translated as CASSISVNSYGYTF.

The chain links TRBV5-1 to TRBJ1-1; D unclear. The V gene lost 0 bases and the J gene lost 1 base, with 10 bases spanning the gap. The CDR3 is 15 residues long. Germline values: CDR1 SGHRS, CDR2 YFSETQ. The CDR3 nucleotides are TGCGCCAGCAGCTTGGACGCGGGGTGGAACACTGAAGCTTTCTTT. This sequence encodes CASSLDAGWNTEAFF.

This clonotype was detected a few times. The gene calls are TRBV4-1 and TRBJ2-1, with TRBD2 matching over 9 bases. V was clipped by 4 bases and J by 7 bases; unmatched bases: 8. From germline, CDR1 is MGHRA and CDR2 YSYEKL. This CDR3 has 15 amino acids. Here the CDR3 DNA reads TGCGCCAGCAGCCTTAGTCCGGGACTAGCAAATGAGCAGTTCTTC. Protein product: CASSLSPGLANEQFF.

This clonotype was seen more than once but under ten times. This chain connects TRBV9 to TRBJ1-1, with TRBD1 matching 7 bases. The length of the CDR3 is 16 residues. Unmatched junction bases numbered 10, after V lost 0 bases and J lost 5 bases. CDR1 SGDLS and CDR2 YYNGEE come from the germline V gene. The CDR3, as DNA: TGTGCCAGCAGCGTAGAAGGGGGCAGGGGGGGAACTGAAGCTTTCTTT. Its translation: CASSVEGGRGGTEAFF.

This clonotype showed up just a few times. This chain links TRBV7-9 with TRBJ2-5; D unresolved. CDR3 length equals 15 residues. In germline, CDR1 is SEHNR, CDR2 FQNEAQ (reference sequence). V gave up 1 base and J gave up 3 bases, with 12 bases separating them. CDR3 nucleotide sequence: TGTGCCAGCAGCTTAGGGTGGGCATCGGAAGAGACCCAGTACTTC. Amino acids: CASSLGWASEETQYF.

This clonotype came up many times. The rearrangement joins TRBV12-3 or TRBV12-4 to TRBJ2-7; unclear D gene. The CDR3 is 13 amino acids. V was pared by 4 bases and J by 0 bases, with 7 bases between. In DNA form, the CDR3 reads TGTGCCAGCAGTTACAGTCACTCCTACGAGCAGTACTTC. Translating gives CASSYSHSYEQYF.

This chain connects TRBV4-1 to TRBJ1-1; D is unclear. V was shortened by 3 bases and J by 7 bases, with 9 bases between the two germline ends. The V gene's germline CDR1 is MGHRA and CDR2 YSYEKL. The CDR3 is 12 residues long. The CDR3 reads CASSHPRGEAFF. The CDR3 DNA follows: TGCGCCAGCAGCCACCCTCGGGGTGAAGCTTTCTTT.

The sample holds a few counts of this clonotype. The CDR3 loop is CASSPRTGVETQYF. CDR3 bases: TGTGCCAGCAGTCCGCGGACAGGGGTAGAGACCCAGTACTTC. The genes are TRBV27 and TRBJ2-5; 9 nucleotides align to TRBD1. V shed 5 bases and J 4 bases; nucleotides not matched to a gene: 5. The CDR3 sequence is 14 residues long. Germline V gene data show CDR1 as MNHEY and CDR2 as SMNVEV (reference sequence).

The chain recombines TRBV4-1 with TRBJ2-2; D is unclear. The CDR3 is 15 residues long. V gave up 0 bases and J gave up 6 bases, with 11 bases separating them. Germline-derived CDR1 and CDR2 are MGHRA and YSYEKL. The CDR3 reads CASSQDLSFPGELFF. The CDR3, as DNA: TGCGCCAGCAGCCAAGACTTGAGTTTTCCCGGGGAGCTGTTTTTT.

This clonotype has a handful of counts. This rearrangement joins TRBV9 to TRBJ2-3; D might be TRBD1 (7 bases). This CDR3 is 14 amino acids long. Trimming removed 7 bases from V and 2 bases from J, with 14 bases in between. The germline CDR1 and CDR2 sequences are SGDLS and YYNGEE. CDR3: CASGDREDTDTQYF. For the CDR3, the DNA is TGTGCCAGCGGCGACAGGGAGGACACAGATACGCAGTATTTT.